This T cell receptor beta chain appears in the sequencing data of a study of CD8+CD57+ T cells in acquired aplastic anemia. Before being chosen for sequencing, patients had shown CD8+CD57+ cell expansion by flow cytometry. Genomic DNA provided the template from which TCR beta VDJ and CDR3 profiles were obtained. TCRdb re-called the reads through MiXCR, storing one row per CDR3 protein. The table shows roughly 280,000 distinct CDR3 sequences, with 56% occurring only once. The TCR comes from a human donor with aplastic anemia. The sequenced material came from sorted CD4+, CD8+, or CD8+CD57+ T cells (not recorded which) from PBMCs.

The CDR3 loop reads CASSQDLAGGSDTQYF. The CDR3 DNA sequence: TGTGCCAGCAGCCAAGACCTTGCGGGGGGGTCAGATACGCAGTATTTT. The J gene is TRBJ2-3, the V gene TRBV14, with 9 bases aligning to TRBD2. With V trimmed by 0 bases and J by 4 bases, 5 bases remained unmatched. Germline CDR1 is SGHDN and CDR2 is FVKESK. The CDR3 totals 16 residues.